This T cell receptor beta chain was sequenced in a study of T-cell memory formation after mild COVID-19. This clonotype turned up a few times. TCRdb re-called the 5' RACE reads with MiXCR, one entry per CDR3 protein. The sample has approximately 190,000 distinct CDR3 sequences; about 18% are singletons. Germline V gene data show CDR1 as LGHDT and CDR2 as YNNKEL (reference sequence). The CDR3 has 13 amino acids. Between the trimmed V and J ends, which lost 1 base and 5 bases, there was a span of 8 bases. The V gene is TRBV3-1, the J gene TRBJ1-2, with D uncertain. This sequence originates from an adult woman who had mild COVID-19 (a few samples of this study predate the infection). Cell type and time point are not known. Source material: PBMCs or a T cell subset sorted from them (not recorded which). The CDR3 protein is CASSQGREYGYTF. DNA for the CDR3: TGTGCCAGCAGCCAAGGACGGGAATATGGCTACACCTTC.